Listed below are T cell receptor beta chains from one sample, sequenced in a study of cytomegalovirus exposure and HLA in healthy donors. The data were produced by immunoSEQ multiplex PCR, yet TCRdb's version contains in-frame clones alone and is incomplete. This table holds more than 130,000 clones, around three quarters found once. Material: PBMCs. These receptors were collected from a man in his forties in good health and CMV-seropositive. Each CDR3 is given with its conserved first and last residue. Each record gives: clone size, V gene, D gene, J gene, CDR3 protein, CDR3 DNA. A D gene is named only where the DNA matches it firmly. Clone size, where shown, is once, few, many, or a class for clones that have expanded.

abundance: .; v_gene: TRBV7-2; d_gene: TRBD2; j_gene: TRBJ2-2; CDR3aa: CASSRGLAGSGTGELFF; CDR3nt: TGTGCCAGCAGCCGGGGACTAGCGGGATCGGGCACCGGGGAGCTGTTTTTT
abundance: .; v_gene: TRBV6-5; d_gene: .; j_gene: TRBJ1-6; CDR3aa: CASSVGQNYSPLHF; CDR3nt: TGTGCCAGCAGTGTGGGACAAAACTATTCACCCCTCCACTTT
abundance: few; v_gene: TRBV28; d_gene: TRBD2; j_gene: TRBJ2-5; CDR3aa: CASSHASGGLYQETQYF; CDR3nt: TGTGCCAGCAGTCACGCTAGCGGGGGACTGTACCAAGAGACCCAGTACTTC
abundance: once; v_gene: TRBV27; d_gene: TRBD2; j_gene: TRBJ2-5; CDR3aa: CASSLLSGGPQETQYF; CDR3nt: TGTGCCAGCAGTTTACTTAGCGGGGGTCCTCAAGAGACCCAGTACTTC
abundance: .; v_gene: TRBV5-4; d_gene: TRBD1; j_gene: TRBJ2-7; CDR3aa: CASRTGTGPYEQYF; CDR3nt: TGTGCCAGCAGGACCGGGACAGGGCCCTACGAGCAGTACTTC
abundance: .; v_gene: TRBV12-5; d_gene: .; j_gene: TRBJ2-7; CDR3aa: CASGLVQVTSYEQYF; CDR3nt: TGTGCTAGTGGTTTGGTACAGGTGACCTCCTACGAGCAGTACTTC
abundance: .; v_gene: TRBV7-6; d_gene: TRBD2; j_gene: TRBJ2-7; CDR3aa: CASSPRTSGPYEQYF; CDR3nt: TGTGCCAGCAGCCCCCGGACTAGCGGACCCTACGAGCAGTACTTC
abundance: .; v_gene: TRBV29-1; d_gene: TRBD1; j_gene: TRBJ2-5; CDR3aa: CSVGQGATGETQYF; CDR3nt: TGCAGCGTAGGACAGGGGGCGACAGGAGAGACCCAGTACTTC
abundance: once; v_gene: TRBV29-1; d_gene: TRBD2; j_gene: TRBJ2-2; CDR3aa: CSVTPDERGNTGELFF; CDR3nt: TGCAGCGTTACTCCTGATGAGCGGGGGAACACCGGGGAGCTGTTTTTT
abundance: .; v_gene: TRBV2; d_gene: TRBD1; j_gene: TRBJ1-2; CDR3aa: CARGTVANYGYTF; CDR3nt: TGTGCCAGAGGGACAGTAGCTAACTATGGCTACACCTTC
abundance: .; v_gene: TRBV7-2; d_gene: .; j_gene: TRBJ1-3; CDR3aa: CASTLTGGTGNTIYF; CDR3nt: TGTGCCAGCACCCTCACCGGAGGGACTGGAAACACCATATATTTT
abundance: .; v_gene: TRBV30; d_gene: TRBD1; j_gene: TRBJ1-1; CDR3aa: CAWVDRVNTEAFF; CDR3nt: TGTGCCTGGGTAGACAGGGTAAACACTGAAGCTTTCTTT
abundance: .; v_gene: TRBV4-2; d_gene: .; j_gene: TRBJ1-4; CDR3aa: CASSPEAATNEKLFF; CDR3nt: TGTGCCAGCAGCCCGGAGGCAGCAACTAATGAAAAACTGTTTTTT
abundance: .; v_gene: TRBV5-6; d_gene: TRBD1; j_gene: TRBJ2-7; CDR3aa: CASSLWDRAYEQYF; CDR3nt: TGTGCCAGCAGCTTATGGGACAGGGCCTACGAGCAGTACTTC
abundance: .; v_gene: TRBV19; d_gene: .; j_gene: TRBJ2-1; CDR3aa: CASSIKGRDRAGYNEQFF; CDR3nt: TGTGCCAGTAGTATAAAGGGTCGGGATAGGGCCGGCTACAATGAGCAGTTCTTC
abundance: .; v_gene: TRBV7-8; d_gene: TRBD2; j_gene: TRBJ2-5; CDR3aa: CATRRGVQETQYF; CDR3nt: TGTGCCACCCGGCGGGGGGTGCAAGAGACCCAGTACTTC
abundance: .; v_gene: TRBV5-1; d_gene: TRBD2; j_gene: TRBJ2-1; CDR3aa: CASSLMSGNNNEQFF; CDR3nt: TGCGCCAGCAGCTTGATGAGCGGGAACAACAATGAGCAGTTCTTC
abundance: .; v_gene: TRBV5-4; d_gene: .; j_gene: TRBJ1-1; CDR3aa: CASSPGLLGANTEAFF; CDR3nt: TGTGCCAGCAGCCCCGGGTTGTTGGGGGCGAACACTGAAGCTTTCTTT
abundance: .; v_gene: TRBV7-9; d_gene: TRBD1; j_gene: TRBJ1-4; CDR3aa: CASSRGTGAFNEKLFF; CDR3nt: TGTGCCAGCAGCCGCGGGACAGGGGCCTTTAATGAAAAACTGTTTTTT
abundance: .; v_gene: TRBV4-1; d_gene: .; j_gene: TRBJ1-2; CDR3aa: CASSQVTGGYGYYGYTF; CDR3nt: TGCGCCAGCAGCCAAGTGACGGGGGGGTATGGGTACTATGGCTACACCTTC
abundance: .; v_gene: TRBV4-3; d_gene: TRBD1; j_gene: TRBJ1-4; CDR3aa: CASSQEGTAYEKLFF; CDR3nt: TGCGCCAGCAGCCAAGAGGGGACAGCGTATGAAAAACTGTTTTTT
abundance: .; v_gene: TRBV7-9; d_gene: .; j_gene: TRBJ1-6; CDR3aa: CASSMGGQGPSPLHF; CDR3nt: TGTGCCAGCAGCATGGGGGGGCAGGGGCCCTCACCCCTCCACTTT
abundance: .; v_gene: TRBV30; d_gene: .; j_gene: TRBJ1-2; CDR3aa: CAWSGGTGTGYTF; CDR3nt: TGTGCCTGGAGTGGAGGTACAGGGACGGGCTACACCTTC
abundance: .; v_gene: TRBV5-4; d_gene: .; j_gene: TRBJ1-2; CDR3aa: CASSEPGRIPGNYGYTF; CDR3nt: TGTGCCAGCAGCGAACCCGGTCGGATTCCAGGCAACTATGGCTACACCTTC
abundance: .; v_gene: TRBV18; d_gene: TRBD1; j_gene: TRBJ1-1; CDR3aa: CASSPRDSEAFF; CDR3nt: TGTGCCAGCTCGCCCCGGGACAGTGAAGCTTTCTTT
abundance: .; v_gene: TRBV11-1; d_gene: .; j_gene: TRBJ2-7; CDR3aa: CASSKGGLDYEQYF; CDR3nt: TGTGCCAGCAGCAAGGGCGGGCTAGATTACGAGCAGTACTTC
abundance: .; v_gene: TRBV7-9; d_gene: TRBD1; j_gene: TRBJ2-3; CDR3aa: CASSQLTGAKDTQYF; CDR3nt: TGTGCCAGCAGCCAACTGACAGGGGCAAAGGATACGCAGTATTTT
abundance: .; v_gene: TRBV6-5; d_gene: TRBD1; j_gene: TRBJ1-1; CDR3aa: CASSLGQGQDFF; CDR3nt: TGTGCCAGCAGCCTAGGACAGGGTCAGGATTTCTTT
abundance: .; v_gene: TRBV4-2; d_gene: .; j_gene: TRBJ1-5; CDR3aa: CASSQDSLRSGQPQHF; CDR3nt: TGTGCCAGCAGCCAAGATTCGTTGAGATCTGGTCAGCCCCAGCATTTT
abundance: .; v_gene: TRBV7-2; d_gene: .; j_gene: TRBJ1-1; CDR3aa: CASSLALGADNTEAFF; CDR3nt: TGTGCCAGCAGCTTAGCGCTGGGAGCAGACAACACTGAAGCTTTCTTT
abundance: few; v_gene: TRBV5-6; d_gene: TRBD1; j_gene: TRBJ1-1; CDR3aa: CASSETGAWTEAFF; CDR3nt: TGTGCCAGCAGCGAAACAGGGGCGTGGACTGAAGCTTTCTTT
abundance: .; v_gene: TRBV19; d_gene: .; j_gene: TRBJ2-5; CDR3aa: CASSPGEGETQYF; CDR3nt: TGTGCCAGTAGTCCAGGGGAGGGGGAGACCCAGTACTTC
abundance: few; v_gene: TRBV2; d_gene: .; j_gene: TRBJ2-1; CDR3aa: CASSPTRGSNEQFF; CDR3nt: TGTGCCAGCAGTCCGACCAGGGGAAGCAATGAGCAGTTCTTC
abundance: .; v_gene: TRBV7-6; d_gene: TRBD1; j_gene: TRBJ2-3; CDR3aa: CASSLRTGILSTDTQYF; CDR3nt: TGTGCCAGCAGCCTCAGGACAGGGATACTTAGCACAGATACGCAGTATTTT
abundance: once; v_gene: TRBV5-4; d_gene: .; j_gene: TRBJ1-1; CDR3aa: CASSLRTEAFF; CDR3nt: TGTGCCAGCAGCTTGCGGACTGAAGCTTTCTTT
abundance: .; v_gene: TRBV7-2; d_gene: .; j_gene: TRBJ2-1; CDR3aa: CASSLAGTSSYNEQFF; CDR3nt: TGTGCCAGCAGCTTGGCGGGGACGAGCTCCTACAATGAGCAGTTCTTC
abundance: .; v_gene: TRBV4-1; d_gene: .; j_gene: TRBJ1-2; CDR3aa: CASSYRAGHGYTF; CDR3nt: TGCGCCAGCAGCTACCGAGCGGGGCATGGCTACACCTTC
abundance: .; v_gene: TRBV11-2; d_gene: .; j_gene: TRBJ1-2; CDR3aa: CASSLLGARSGYTF; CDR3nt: TGTGCCAGCAGCTTACTAGGGGCGCGGAGTGGCTACACCTTC
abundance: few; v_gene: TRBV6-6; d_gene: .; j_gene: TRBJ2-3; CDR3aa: CASIPPGADTQYF; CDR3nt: TGTGCCAGCATACCCCCCGGGGCAGATACGCAGTATTTT
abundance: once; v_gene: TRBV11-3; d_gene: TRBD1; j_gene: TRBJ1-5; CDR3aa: CASSLGSAPTGMNFQPQHF; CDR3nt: TGTGCCAGCAGCTTAGGGTCGGCACCGACAGGGATGAACTTTCAGCCCCAGCATTTT
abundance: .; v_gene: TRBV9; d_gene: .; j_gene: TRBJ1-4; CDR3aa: CASSVVQGDNEKLFF; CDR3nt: TGTGCCAGCAGCGTAGTACAGGGTGATAATGAAAAACTGTTTTTT
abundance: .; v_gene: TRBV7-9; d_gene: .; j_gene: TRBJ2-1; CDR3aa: CASSLGVSPAGFF; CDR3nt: TGTGCCAGCAGCTTAGGCGTCAGCCCTGCGGGGTTCTTC
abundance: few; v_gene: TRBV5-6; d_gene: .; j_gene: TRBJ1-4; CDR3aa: CASSPTGLGDEKLFF; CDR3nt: TGTGCCAGCAGCCCCACAGGGCTCGGGGATGAAAAACTGTTTTTT
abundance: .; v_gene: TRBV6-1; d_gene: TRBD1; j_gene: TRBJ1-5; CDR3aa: CASSEDRGGYRYSNQPQHF; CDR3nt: TGTGCCAGCAGTGAGGACAGGGGAGGCTACCGTTATAGCAATCAGCCCCAGCATTTT
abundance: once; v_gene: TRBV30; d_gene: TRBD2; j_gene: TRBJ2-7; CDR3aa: CAGRTSGSQSYEQYF; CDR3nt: TGTGCCGGCAGGACTAGCGGGAGTCAGTCCTACGAGCAGTACTTC
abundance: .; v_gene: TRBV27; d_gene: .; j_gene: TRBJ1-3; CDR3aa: CASSPGPGVVGNTIYF; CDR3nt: TGTGCCAGCAGTCCGGGACCAGGGGTAGTCGGAAACACCATATATTTT
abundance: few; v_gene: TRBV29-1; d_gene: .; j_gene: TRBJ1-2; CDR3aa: CSVDGGVSGSRYTF; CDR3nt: TGCAGCGTTGACGGAGGGGTTTCCGGGAGCCGCTACACCTTC
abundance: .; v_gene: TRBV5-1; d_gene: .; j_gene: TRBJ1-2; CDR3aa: CASSLEGGDGYTF; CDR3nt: TGCGCCAGCAGCTTGGAAGGGGGGGATGGCTACACCTTC
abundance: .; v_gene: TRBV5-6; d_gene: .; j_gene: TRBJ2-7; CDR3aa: CASTDAPPWPGEQYF; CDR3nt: TGTGCCAGCACAGACGCACCCCCCTGGCCGGGGGAGCAGTACTTC
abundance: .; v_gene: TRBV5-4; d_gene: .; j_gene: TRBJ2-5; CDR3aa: CASSRSLGRQETQYF; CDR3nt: TGTGCCAGCAGCCGCTCACTAGGGCGGCAAGAGACCCAGTACTTC
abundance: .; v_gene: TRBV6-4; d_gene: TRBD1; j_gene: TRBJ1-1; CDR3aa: CANLEGTGGNTEAFF; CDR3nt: TGTGCCAACCTGGAAGGGACAGGGGGTAACACTGAAGCTTTCTTT
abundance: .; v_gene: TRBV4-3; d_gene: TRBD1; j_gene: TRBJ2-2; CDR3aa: CASSQEQGAAGELFF; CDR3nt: TGCGCCAGCAGCCAGGAACAGGGGGCTGCGGGGGAGCTGTTTTTT